Listed here are 5 T cell receptor beta chains from one sample, sequenced in a study of blood T cell repertoires in COVID-19. Method: immunoSEQ multiplex PCR; TCRdb's copy keeps in-frame clones and lacks some. The sample holds tens of thousands of clones, approximately 90% seen once. Sample: peripheral blood. These receptors were taken from a man in his thirties or forties with acute or convalescent COVID-19.

The genes are TRBV6-6 and TRBJ1-1; D call uncertain. The CDR3 spans 13 residues. Trimming stripped 5 bases from V and 1 base from J, with 8 bases between. The germline CDR1 and CDR2 sequences are MNHNY and SVGAGI (reference sequence). The CDR3 region is CASSRRENTEAFF. CDR3 nucleotide sequence: TGTGCCAGCAGTCGCCGCGAGAACACTGAAGCTTTCTTT.

This clone was counted once. CDR3 DNA: TGTGCCAGCTCACCCGACTTCACCTACACCGGGGAGCTGTTTTTT. Amino acid sequence: CASSPDFTYTGELFF. V gene TRBV18 combines with J gene TRBJ2-2; D not certain. The CDR3 has 15 amino acids. V lost 3 bases and J lost 3, with 11 bases in between. Germline V gives CDR1 KGHSH, CDR2 LQKENI.

The chain combines TRBV3-1 (or the pseudogene TRBV3-2) with TRBJ2-5; perhaps TRBD2 as D (6 bases). The germline V and J ends were trimmed by 4 bases and 2 bases, with 8 bases remaining between them. The length of the CDR3 is 13 residues. CDR1 is LGHDT and CDR2 is YNNKEL in the germline V gene (reference sequence). The chain's CDR3 is CASSRRGQETQYF. For the CDR3, the DNA is TGTGCCAGCAGCCGGAGGGGTCAAGAGACCCAGTACTTC.

The V and J genes are TRBV12-3 or TRBV12-4 and TRBJ2-3; tentative D call: TRBD2 (6 bases). This CDR3 contains 13 residues. V shed 7 bases and J shed 3 bases, with 11 bases lying between them. The CDR3 region has the DNA TGTGCCAGCAAGACGGGAGAGACAGATACGCAGTATTTT. Amino acids: CASKTGETDTQYF.

This chain links TRBV6-5 with TRBJ2-7; D possibly corresponds to TRBD2 (5 bases). The CDR3 consists of 14 residues. Germline V gene lookup returns CDR1 MNHEY and CDR2 SVGAGI. The V and J ends lost 6 bases and 3 bases respectively, with 15 bases between them. DNA for the CDR3: TGTGCCAGCAGGTCAGGCCTAGGGAGCTACGAGCAGTACTTC. It translates to CASRSGLGSYEQYF.